The present T cell receptor (beta chain) was sequenced within a study of vaccination and CD4 T cells after COVID-19. On the study more broadly: Mild disease affected roughly ten convalescent patients and severe disease one, all SARS-CoV-2 positive by nasal swab PCR. Median time from COVID diagnosis to post-COVID sampling was over 85 days (35 to 161). Two doses of either BNT162b2 or mRNA-1273 vaccine went to participants.

Once obtained from cultured CD4+ T cells, the DNA was sequenced using the Oncomine TCR Beta short-read assay. TCRdb re-called the PCR reads through MiXCR, storing one row per CDR3 protein. Of some 15,000 distinct CDR3 sequences in the sample, roughly three quarters were seen once. Sample treatment: approximately 10-day PBMC culture with coronavirus spike peptide pools or control peptides (ViraFEST assay). Before TCRs were sequenced, ViraFEST expanded antigen-specific T cells with peptide pools. This CDR3 region has 13 residues. Germline V gene data show CDR1 as LNHDA and CDR2 as SQIVND (reference sequence). Trimming took 8 bases from V and 7 from J, leaving 15 bases between them. In the case of this clonotype: The antigen is not known.

The V call is TRBV19, the J call TRBJ1-5; D is ambiguous. This receptor was obtained from a human donor who had recovered from COVID-19. The sample comprised CD4+ T cells from blood, cultured in vitro. CDR3 nucleotides: TGTGCCAGTTGCGGTGGGAGATACCAGCCCCAGCATTTT. Residues: CASCGGRYQPQHF.